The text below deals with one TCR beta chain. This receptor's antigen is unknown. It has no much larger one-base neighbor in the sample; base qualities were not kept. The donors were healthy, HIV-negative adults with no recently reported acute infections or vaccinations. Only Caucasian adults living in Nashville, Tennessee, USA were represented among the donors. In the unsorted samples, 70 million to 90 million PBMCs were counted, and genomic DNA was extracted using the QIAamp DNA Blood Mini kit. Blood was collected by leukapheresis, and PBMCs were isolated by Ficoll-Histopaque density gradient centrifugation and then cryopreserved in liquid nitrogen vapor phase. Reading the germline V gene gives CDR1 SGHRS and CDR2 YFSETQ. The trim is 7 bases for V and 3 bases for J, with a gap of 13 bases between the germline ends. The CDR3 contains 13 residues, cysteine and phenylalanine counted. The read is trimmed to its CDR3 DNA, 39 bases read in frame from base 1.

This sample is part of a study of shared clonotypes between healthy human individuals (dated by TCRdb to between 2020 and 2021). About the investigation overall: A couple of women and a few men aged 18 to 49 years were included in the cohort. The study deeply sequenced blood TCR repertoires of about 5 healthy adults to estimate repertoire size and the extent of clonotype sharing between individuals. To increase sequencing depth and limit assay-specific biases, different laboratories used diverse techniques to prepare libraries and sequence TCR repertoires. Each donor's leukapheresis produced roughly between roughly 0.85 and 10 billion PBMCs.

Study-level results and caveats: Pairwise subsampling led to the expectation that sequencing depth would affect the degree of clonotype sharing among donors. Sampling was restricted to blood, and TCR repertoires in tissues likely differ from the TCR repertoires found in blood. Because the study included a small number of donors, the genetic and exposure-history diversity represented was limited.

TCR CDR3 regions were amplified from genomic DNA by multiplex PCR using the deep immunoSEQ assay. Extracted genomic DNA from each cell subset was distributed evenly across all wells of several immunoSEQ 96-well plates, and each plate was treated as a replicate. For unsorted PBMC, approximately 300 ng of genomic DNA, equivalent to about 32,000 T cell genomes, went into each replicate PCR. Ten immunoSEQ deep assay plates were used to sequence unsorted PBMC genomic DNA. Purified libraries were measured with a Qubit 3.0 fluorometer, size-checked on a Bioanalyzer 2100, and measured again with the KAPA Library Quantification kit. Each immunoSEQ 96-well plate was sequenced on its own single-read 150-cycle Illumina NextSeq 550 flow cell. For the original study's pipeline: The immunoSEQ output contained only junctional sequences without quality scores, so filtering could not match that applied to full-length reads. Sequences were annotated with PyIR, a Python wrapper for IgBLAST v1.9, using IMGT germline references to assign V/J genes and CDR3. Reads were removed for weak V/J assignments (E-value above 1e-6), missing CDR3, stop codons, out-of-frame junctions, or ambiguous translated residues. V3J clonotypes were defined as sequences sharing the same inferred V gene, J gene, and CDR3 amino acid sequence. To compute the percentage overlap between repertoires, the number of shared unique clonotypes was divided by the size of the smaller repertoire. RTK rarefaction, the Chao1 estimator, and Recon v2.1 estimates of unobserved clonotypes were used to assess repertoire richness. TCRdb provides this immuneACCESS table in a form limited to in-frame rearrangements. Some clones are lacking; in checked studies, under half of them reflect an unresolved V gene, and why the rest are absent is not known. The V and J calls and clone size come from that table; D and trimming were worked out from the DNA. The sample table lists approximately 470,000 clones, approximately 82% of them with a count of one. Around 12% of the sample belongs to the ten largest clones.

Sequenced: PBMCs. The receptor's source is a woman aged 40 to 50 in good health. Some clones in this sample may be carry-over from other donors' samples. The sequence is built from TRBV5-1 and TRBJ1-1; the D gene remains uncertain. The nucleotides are TGCGCCAGCGAGGGAGGGCAGGACACTGAAGCTTTCTTT. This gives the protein CASEGGQDTEAFF.